One sample yielded the 14 T cell receptor beta chains listed below, sequenced in a study of cytomegalovirus exposure and HLA in healthy donors. The PCR ran on 60 Vbeta and 13 Jbeta primers. The assay was immunoSEQ multiplex PCR, and TCRdb's table has in-frame clones only and misses some. This table holds about 120,000 clones, around 81% found once. The sample comprised PBMCs. These receptors were obtained from a woman aged 40 to 49 in good health and CMV-seronegative.

The rearrangement joins TRBV4-3 to TRBJ1-2, with TRBD1 matching 9 bases. The germline V gene has CDR1 LGHNA and CDR2 YSLEER. CDR3 length: 15 residues. The V segment lost 4 bases and the J segment 2 bases; nucleotides outside the gene matches: 5. This CDR3 reads CASSPRGQGNYGYTF. In DNA, the CDR3 is TGCGCCAGCAGCCCTAGGGGACAGGGAAACTATGGCTACACCTTC.

This chain connects TRBV5-5 to TRBJ2-7; 9 bases are shared with TRBD2. V gave up 0 bases and J gave up 3 bases; unmatched junction bases: 13. The CDR3 covers 18 residues. The germline gives CDR1 SGHKS, CDR2 YYEKEE (reference sequence). Here the CDR3 reads CASSLAAAGGPSSYEQYF. CDR3 DNA: TGTGCCAGCAGCTTGGCTGCTGCGGGAGGGCCTTCCAGCTACGAGCAGTACTTC. The entire variable domain, with the rest obtained from reference TRBV5-5 and TRBJ2-7, is as follows: DAGVTQSPTHLIKTRGQQVTLRCSPISGHKSVSWYQQVLGQGPQFIFQYYEKEERGRGNFPDRFSARQFPNYSSELNVNALLLGDSALYLCASSLAAAGGPSSYEQYFGPGTRLTVT.

The rearrangement uses TRBV7-9 and TRBJ1-6; the D gene is possibly TRBD1 (5 bases). The CDR3 contains 15 residues. The V and J ends lost 2 bases and 6 bases respectively, with 11 bases between them. CDR1 and CDR2 (germline): SEHNR, FQNEAQ (reference sequence). The CDR3 DNA reads TGTGCCAGCAGCTTACAGGGATCTCCTAATTCACCCCTCCACTTT. Protein sequence: CASSLQGSPNSPLHF.

The V call is TRBV6-6, the J call TRBJ2-2, with 9 bases aligning to TRBD2. This CDR3 region has 16 residues. V lost 6 bases and J lost 1; bases outside the gene matches: 6. CDR1 and CDR2 from the germline V gene are MNHNY and SVGAGI (reference sequence). This CDR3 is CASRESGGKNTGELFF. The DNA for the CDR3 is TGTGCCAGCAGGGAAAGCGGGGGGAAGAACACCGGGGAGCTGTTTTTT.

The rearrangement joins TRBV19 to TRBJ2-2; no definite D call. The CDR3 has 14 amino acids. The V gene's germline CDR1 is LNHDA and CDR2 SQIVND (reference sequence). Trimming took off 3 bases at V and 6 bases at J, with 11 bases between the two ends. As DNA, the CDR3 is TGTGCCAGTAGTATTGGATCTGAGGCCGGGGAGCTGTTTTTT. Amino acids: CASSIGSEAGELFF.

The sample holds a few counts of this clone. The rearrangement uses TRBV7-6 and TRBJ1-1; D is undetermined. V was pared by 4 bases and J by 3 bases, with 9 bases between. CDR3 length: 13 amino acids. Per the germline V gene, CDR1 is SGHVS and CDR2 is FNYEAQ. CDR3 sequence (DNA): TGTGCCAGCAGCTACCGACGGGACACTGAAGCTTTCTTT. As protein: CASSYRRDTEAFF.

This clone was detected once. V usage is TRBV27 and J usage is TRBJ2-2, with D uncertain. The CDR3 extends over 12 amino acids. Germline V gene lookup returns CDR1 MNHEY and CDR2 SMNVEV (reference sequence). Between the trimmed V and J ends, which lost 5 bases and 3 bases, there was a span of 4 bases. The DNA of the CDR3 is TGTGCCAGCAGTCCCTACACCGGGGAGCTGTTTTTT. Protein product: CASSPYTGELFF.

V is TRBV7-2 and J is TRBJ1-1; D is ambiguous. Germline-derived CDR1 and CDR2 are SGHTA and FQGNSA. This CDR3 contains 13 residues. V lost 6 bases and J lost 5, with 13 bases in between. CDR3 bases: TGTGCCAGCAGTTTGGAGGGTGGAACTGAAGCTTTCTTT. It codes for CASSLEGGTEAFF.

The J gene is TRBJ1-1, the V gene TRBV10-3; TRBD1 aligns across 7 bases. Germline trimming cut 2 bases from V and 6 bases from J; bases unmatched to any gene: 6. Germline V gene data show CDR1 as ENHRY and CDR2 as SYGVKD. The CDR3 has 14 amino acids. DNA for the CDR3: TGTGCCATCAGTGAGCTACAGGGGACGGCTGAAGCTTTCTTT. Amino acids: CAISELQGTAEAFF.

Concerning this clone: The sample holds other DNA sequences that translate to the same CDR3. V and J are TRBV5-1 and TRBJ2-7, with TRBD2 as a possible D gene (5 bases). Germline CDR1 and CDR2: SGHRS and YFSETQ. V gave up 2 bases and J gave up 5 bases, with 14 bases separating them. This CDR3 region has 14 residues. The CDR3 bases are TGCGCCAGCAGCTTCGTAGAGGGTCCGGACGAGCAGTACTTC. It translates to CASSFVEGPDEQYF.

This clone has only a few counts. The chain has TRBV5-1 and TRBJ1-4; D unclear. Germline lookup yields CDR1 SGHRS and CDR2 YFSETQ. This CDR3 comprises 14 residues. Trimming removed 3 bases from V and 7 bases from J, with 13 bases in between. The CDR3 bases are TGCGCCAGCAGCTGGCAACCTGGAGGTGAAAAACTGTTTTTT. The encoded protein is CASSWQPGGEKLFF. Drawing the rest from reference TRBV5-1 and TRBJ1-4, the complete variable domain is KAGVTQTPRYLIKTRGQQVTLSCSPISGHRSVSWYQQTPGQGLQFLFEYFSETQRNKGNFPGRFSGRQFSNSRSEMNVSTLELGDSALYLCASSWQPGGEKLFFGSGTQLSVL.

With regard to this clone: Relative to the germline gene, one junction end is altered; a read error may explain this. The chain combines TRBV7-7 with TRBJ1-5, with no clear D. CDR1 and CDR2 from the germline V gene are SSHAT and FNYEAQ (reference sequence). This CDR3 comprises 15 residues. CDR3 region: CASTTERAWRQPQHF. In DNA form, the CDR3 reads TGTGCTAGCACCACCGAGAGGGCTTGGCGTCAGCCCCAGCATTTT.

The chain uses TRBV7-3 and TRBJ2-1, with D maybe TRBD2 (6 bases). The CDR3 loop spans 16 amino acids. Trimming pared 5 bases from V and 1 base from J, leaving 15 bases between. CDR1 is SGHTA and CDR2 is FQGTGA in the germline V gene. As DNA, the CDR3 is TGTGCCAGCAGCCATCGAGGGACTTTATCCTACAATGAGCAGTTCTTC. Translation gives CASSHRGTLSYNEQFF. Full variable domain (remainder filled in from reference TRBV7-3 and TRBJ2-1): GAGVSQTPSNKVTEKGKYVELRCDPISGHTALYWYRQSLGQGPEFLIYFQGTGAADDSGLPNDRFFAVRPEGSVSTLKIQRTERGDSAVYLCASSHRGTLSYNEQFFGPGTRLTVL.

This clone showed up just a few times. V usage is TRBV7-9 and J usage is TRBJ1-1, with D possibly matching TRBD1 (5 bases). Germline lookup yields CDR1 SEHNR and CDR2 FQNEAQ (reference sequence). The CDR3 sequence is 12 residues long. Trimming cost V 1 base and J 7 bases, with 7 bases left between them. The CDR3, as DNA: TGTGCCAGCAGCTTAGGACAGATTGAAGCTTTCTTT. This sequence encodes CASSLGQIEAFF.